A single sample gave rise to the 10 T cell receptor beta chains below, sequenced in a study of blood T cell repertoires in COVID-19 (dated by TCRdb to the early 2020s). The library was built by means of the immunoSEQ multiplex PCR assay. TCRdb stores this immuneACCESS table with in-frame sequences only. Part of the clones is absent; in the studies checked, under half of the shortfall reflects unresolved V genes, and no reason is known for the rest. The sample table records some 90,000 clones; roughly nine tenths of these occur just once. The ten largest clones take up roughly 2.3% of the sample. Sample: peripheral blood. Receptor source: a man between 50 and 59 years old with acute or convalescent COVID-19.

The V call is TRBV3-1 (or the pseudogene TRBV3-2), the J call TRBJ2-7, with D unclear. This CDR3 region has 13 residues. Deletions cut 3 bases from V and 5 bases from J, with 11 bases between. Germline assignment: CDR1 LGHDT and CDR2 YNNKEL (reference sequence). The CDR3 here is CASSQGILDEQYF. CDR3 DNA: TGTGCCAGCAGCCAGGGCATTTTAGACGAGCAGTACTTC.

The chain uses TRBV7-9 and TRBJ2-3; 8 nucleotides match TRBD2. The CDR3 is 15 amino acids. Germline CDR1 reads SEHNR; CDR2 reads FQNEAQ (reference sequence). V lost 2 bases and J lost 6; bases outside the gene matches: 7. The CDR3 is CASSLSGSRGDTQYF. Here the CDR3 DNA reads TGTGCCAGCAGCTTAAGCGGGAGTAGAGGGGATACGCAGTATTTT.

As concerns this clone: In the same sample, other DNA sequences code for this CDR3. The rearrangement joins TRBV19 to TRBJ2-2; 9 bases match TRBD1. Germline lookup yields CDR1 LNHDA and CDR2 SQIVND (reference sequence). The V segment lost 4 bases and the J segment 5 bases; nucleotides outside the gene matches: 5. The CDR3 loop spans 15 amino acids. CDR3 nucleotide sequence: TGTGCCAGTAGTACCAGACAGGGGGAGACCGGGGAGCTGTTTTTT. Protein sequence: CASSTRQGETGELFF.

J is TRBJ2-1 and V is TRBV7-3, with a tentative D call TRBD2 (7 bases). Germline V gene sequence: CDR1 SGHTA, CDR2 FQGTGA. The CDR3 is 15 residues long. Trimming left V 4 bases short and J 8 bases short, with 18 bases between. CDR3 in amino acids: CASSSVGGAWDEQFF. In DNA form, the CDR3 reads TGTGCCAGCAGCTCCGTAGGGGGGGCATGGGATGAGCAGTTCTTC.

V and J are TRBV9 and TRBJ2-7; 13 nucleotides line up with TRBD2. Trimming cost V 3 bases and J 6 bases; bases outside gene matches: 6. Germline V lookup: CDR1 SGDLS, CDR2 YYNGEE. This CDR3 contains 15 residues. The CDR3 nucleotides read TGTGCCAGCAGCGCGGTGGGGACTAGCGGGGTCGAGCAGTACTTC. This encodes CASSAVGTSGVEQYF. The full variable domain, its missing parts supplied by reference TRBV9 and TRBJ2-7, is DSGVTQTPKHLITATGQRVTLRCSPRSGDLSVYWYQQSLDQGLQFLIQYYNGEERAKGNILERFSAQQFPDLHSELNLSSLELGDSALYFCASSAVGTSGVEQYFGPGTRLTVT.

This chain joins TRBV28 and TRBJ1-2; unclear D gene. The V and J ends lost 2 bases and 2 bases respectively, with 3 bases between them. The CDR3 contains 12 residues. CDR1 MDHEN and CDR2 SYDVKM come from the germline V gene. The DNA of the CDR3 is TGTGCCAGCAGTTTAGTAAACTATGGCTACACCTTC. Translated, it gives CASSLVNYGYTF.

The chain is built from TRBV18 and TRBJ2-1; D perhaps matches TRBD2 (6 bases). Per the germline V gene, CDR1 is KGHSH and CDR2 is LQKENI. This CDR3 contains 15 residues. Trimming took 3 bases from V and 4 from J, leaving 13 bases between them. The CDR3 region has the DNA TGTGCCAGCTCACCTCGGGAGTCCCTATACAATGAGCAGTTCTTC. This encodes CASSPRESLYNEQFF.

This clone was observed a single time. The chain carries TRBV19 and TRBJ2-5; 9 bases align to TRBD1. V lost 3 bases to trimming and J lost 3 bases; unmatched junction nucleotides: 11. Germline V gene data show CDR1 as LNHDA and CDR2 as SQIVND (reference sequence). The CDR3 contains 17 residues. The CDR3: CASSISFGTGRKETQYF. The CDR3 DNA reads as TGTGCCAGTAGTATCTCGTTCGGGACAGGGAGAAAAGAGACCCAGTACTTC.

This clone occurred once. The CDR3 loop reads CASSQDPGQGFYNSPLHF. Here the CDR3 DNA reads TGTGCCAGCAGCCAAGACCCCGGACAGGGTTTCTATAATTCACCCCTCCACTTT. J is TRBJ1-6 and V is TRBV3-1 (or the pseudogene TRBV3-2), with 8 bases matching TRBD1. The CDR3 runs to 18 residues. The germline CDR1 and CDR2 sequences are LGHDT and YNNKEL (reference sequence). V gave up 0 bases and J gave up 3 bases; unmatched junction bases: 7.

V usage is TRBV7-2 and J usage is TRBJ2-3, with 7 nucleotides matching TRBD2. This CDR3 is built from 16 residues. The ends lost 1 base at V and 0 bases at J; junction bases unmatched: 4. Germline values: CDR1 SGHTA, CDR2 FQGNSA. CDR3 DNA: TGTGCCAGCAGCTTAGGAAGCGGGGTTAGCACAGATACGCAGTATTTT. Translated: CASSLGSGVSTDTQYF.